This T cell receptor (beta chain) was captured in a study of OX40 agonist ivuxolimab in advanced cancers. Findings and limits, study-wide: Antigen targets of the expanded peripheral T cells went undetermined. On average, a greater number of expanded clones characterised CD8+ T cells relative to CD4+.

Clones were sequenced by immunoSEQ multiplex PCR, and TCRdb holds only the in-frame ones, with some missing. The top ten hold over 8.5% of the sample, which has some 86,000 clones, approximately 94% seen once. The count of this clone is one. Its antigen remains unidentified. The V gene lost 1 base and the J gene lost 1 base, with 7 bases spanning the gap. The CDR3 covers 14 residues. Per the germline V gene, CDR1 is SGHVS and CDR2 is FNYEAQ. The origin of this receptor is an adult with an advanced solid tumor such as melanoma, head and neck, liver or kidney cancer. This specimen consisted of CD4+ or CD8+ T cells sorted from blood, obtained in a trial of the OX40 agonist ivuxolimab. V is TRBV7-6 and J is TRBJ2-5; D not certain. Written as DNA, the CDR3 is TGTGCCAGCAGCTTAGGCCCCTCCCAAGAGACCCAGTACTTC. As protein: CASSLGPSQETQYF.